This T cell receptor beta chain is from a study of T cells in Graves' hyperthyroidism and ophthalmopathy. In this sample, this clonotype turned up many times. Using RNA transcripts as the source, TCR beta CDR3 regions were amplified. The HTBI primer set drove a first-round RT-PCR of the TCR CDR3. MiXCR was run by TCRdb on the multiplex PCR reads, yielding one entry per CDR3 protein. The data contain roughly 400,000 distinct CDR3 sequences, over 11% of them singletons. The authors obtained PBMCs from 7.5 to 10 ml of fresh peripheral blood. Trimming removed 0 bases from V and 4 bases from J, with 7 bases in between. Germline values: CDR1 SGDLS, CDR2 YYNGEE. CDR3 size: 13 residues.

Sequenced sample: blood. This TCR was sampled from a man aged 45 to 65 with Graves' ophthalmopathy. The chain links TRBV9 to TRBJ2-5; D unresolved. The CDR3 DNA reads TGTGCCAGCAGCGTAGATTGGCGAGAGACCCAGTACTTC. Its protein product is CASSVDWRETQYF.